The source of this T cell receptor (beta chain) is a study of T cells in Graves' hyperthyroidism and ophthalmopathy. Germline CDR1 is SGHKS and CDR2 is YYEKEE (reference sequence). The CDR3 contains 13 residues. The V and J ends lost 4 bases and 4 bases, in that order; junction bases with no gene match: 4. What was amplified from RNA transcripts were TCR beta CDR3 regions. Carried out on the TCR CDR3, a first-round RT-PCR used the HTBI primer set. TCRdb itself ran the multiplex PCR reads through MiXCR, one entry per CDR3 protein. The sample contains around 300,000 distinct CDR3 sequences, roughly 15% of which appear only once.

Sample: blood. V is TRBV5-5 and J is TRBJ1-2; 7 nucleotides match TRBD1. This receptor was identified in a woman between 40 and 50 years old with Graves' ophthalmopathy. CDR3 coding DNA: TGTGCCAGCAGCATGGACAGGCCCTATGGCTACACCTTC. This translates into CASSMDRPYGYTF.